This T cell receptor (beta chain) came from a study of T cell changes during pregnancy in multiple sclerosis. Trimming took off 3 bases at V and 4 bases at J, with 7 bases between the two ends. Per the germline V gene, CDR1 is SGHTA and CDR2 is FQGNSA. The CDR3 has 13 residues. This table comes from immunoSEQ multiplex PCR, and its TCRdb copy is limited to in-frame clones, with some not included. The sample carries about 36,000 clones, 90% to 95% recorded once. About this clone: Other DNA sequences in this sample translate to the same CDR3.

The receptor comes from a female donor in good health, enrolled as a control in a pregnancy study. The chain uses TRBV7-2 and TRBJ1-5; no firm D call. Sequenced material: CD4+ T cells from peripheral blood mononuclear cells, taken in the second trimester of pregnancy. DNA of the CDR3: TGTGCCAGCAGCTTGCGCGGAAATCAGCCCCAGCATTTT. It is translated as CASSLRGNQPQHF.